Listed here are 15 T cell receptor beta chains from one sample, sequenced in a study of T cells in Graves' hyperthyroidism and ophthalmopathy. RNA transcripts yielded amplified TCR beta CDR3 regions. The TCR CDR3 first-round RT-PCR relied on the HTBI primer set. TCRdb called the multiplex PCR reads again in MiXCR, with one record for every CDR3 protein. Of about 610,000 distinct CDR3 sequences listed, about 14% are singletons. Material: blood. Receptors were obtained from a woman aged 40 to 50 with Graves' ophthalmopathy.

This clonotype was recorded at least ten times. The chain joins TRBV19 to TRBJ1-6; possibly TRBD1 for D (5 bases). The CDR3 extends over 17 amino acids. Germline V gene sequence: CDR1 LNHDA, CDR2 SQIVND (reference sequence). The V gene lost 5 bases and the J gene lost 8 bases, with 22 bases spanning the gap. The DNA for the CDR3 is TGTGCCAGTAGTGAGGGGAAAGGGTATGGAATGGATTCACCCCTCCACTTT. It encodes CASSEGKGYGMDSPLHF.

This rearrangement joins TRBV5-1 to TRBJ2-7, with TRBD2 matching over 8 bases. V trimming: 4 bases; J trimming: 1 base; junction bases outside the gene matches: 13. Germline CDR1 and CDR2: SGHRS and YFSETQ. This CDR3 has 17 amino acids. The CDR3 sequence: CASSPGGTGGESYEQYF. CDR3 DNA sequence: TGCGCCAGCAGCCCTGGAGGTACGGGGGGGGAATCCTACGAGCAGTACTTC. Full variable domain (remainder filled in from reference TRBV5-1 and TRBJ2-7): KAGVTQTPRYLIKTRGQQVTLSCSPISGHRSVSWYQQTPGQGLQFLFEYFSETQRNKGNFPGRFSGRQFSNSRSEMNVSTLELGDSALYLCASSPGGTGGESYEQYFGPGTRLTVT.

The table lists this clonotype with many counts. The chain carries TRBV6-5 and TRBJ2-7, with D perhaps matching TRBD1 (5 bases). CDR3 length: 13 amino acids. V shed 2 bases and J shed 3 bases, with 8 bases lying between them. Germline CDR1 reads MNHEY; CDR2 reads SVGAGI. CDR3 nucleotides: TGTGCCAGCAGTTACGACAGAAACTACGAGCAGTACTTC. Translating gives CASSYDRNYEQYF.

The chain links TRBV6-1 to TRBJ2-7; 12 bases line up with TRBD2. There are 15 residues in the CDR3. Per the germline V gene, CDR1 is MNHNS and CDR2 is SASEGT. Trimming removed 4 bases from V and 5 bases from J; junction bases left unmatched: 6. The CDR3 nucleotides are TGTGCCAGCAGTGGACTAGCGGGAGAACTCAACGAGCAGTACTTC. It encodes CASSGLAGELNEQYF.

In its sample, this clonotype was seen many times. This sequence joins TRBV27 and TRBJ2-7; the match to TRBD2 covers 14 bases. Germline CDR1 reads MNHEY; CDR2 reads SMNVEV (reference sequence). V was pared by 9 bases and J by 3 bases, with 10 bases of the junction left unmatched. The CDR3 consists of 16 residues. CDR3 sequence reads: CASKMGLAGASYEQYF. The CDR3 coding sequence is TGTGCCAGTAAGATGGGACTAGCGGGAGCCAGCTACGAGCAGTACTTC.

V gene TRBV7-3 combines with J gene TRBJ2-3, with D perhaps being TRBD1 or TRBD2 (5 bases each). CDR1 is SGHTA, CDR2 FQGTGA, per germline. CDR3 length: 14 residues. V dropped 3 bases and J dropped 2 bases, with 9 bases sitting between them. The CDR3, as DNA: TGTGCCAGCAGCTTCGGGGCCTCCACAGATACGCAGTATTTT. This encodes CASSFGASTDTQYF.

This clonotype appeared a few times. This chain links TRBV7-3 with TRBJ1-1, with 7 bases lining up with TRBD1. This CDR3 contains 13 residues. Per germline, CDR1 SGHTA and CDR2 FQGTGA. With V trimmed by 4 bases and J by 7 bases, 6 bases remained unmatched. The CDR3 here is CASSSRHRGEAFF. CDR3 nucleotides: TGTGCCAGCAGCTCGAGACACAGGGGTGAAGCTTTCTTT.

This clonotype was picked up many times. V and J are TRBV6-1 and TRBJ2-7, with 10 nucleotides matching TRBD2. The germline CDR1 and CDR2 sequences are MNHNS and SASEGT. With V trimmed by 6 bases and J by 0 bases, 5 bases remained unmatched. The CDR3 sequence is 15 residues long. The CDR3 here is CASRAGLAISYEQYF. CDR3 nucleotide sequence: TGTGCCAGCAGGGCGGGACTAGCGATCTCCTACGAGCAGTACTTC.

The chain is built from TRBV5-1 and TRBJ2-1, with 8 bases aligning to TRBD2. V shed 4 bases, J shed 5 bases, and the junction held 11 bases outside the gene matches. Germline CDR1 is SGHRS and CDR2 is YFSETQ. This CDR3 has 16 amino acids. The CDR3 DNA is TGCGCCAGCAGCGGGTTCTTTAGCGGGACCGACAATGAGCAGTTCTTC. This codes for CASSGFFSGTDNEQFF.

This clonotype occurred a few times. Written as DNA, the CDR3 is TGTGCCAGCAGTGCAGACAGGTGGGGAAAAAACATTCAGTACTTC. The encoded protein is CASSADRWGKNIQYF. V is TRBV2 and J is TRBJ2-4, with D possibly TRBD1 on 6 matching bases. Germline loops: CDR1 SNHLY, CDR2 FYNNEI. The CDR3 is made up of 15 amino acids. Trimming left V 4 bases short and J 4 bases short, with 14 bases between.

The chain recombines TRBV20-1 with TRBJ2-1; D call uncertain. Germline-derived CDR1 and CDR2 are DFQATT and SNEGSKA (reference sequence). The CDR3 is made up of 15 amino acids. Between the trimmed V and J ends, which lost 5 bases and 0 bases, there was a span of 14 bases. CDR3 DNA sequence: TGCAGTGCTCGTGACTTGCAGAGCTCCTACAATGAGCAGTTCTTC. This gives the protein CSARDLQSSYNEQFF.

Regarding this clonotype: This may arise from a read error, as a much more abundant clone is one base away. V usage is TRBV4-1 and J usage is TRBJ2-7; possible D gene TRBD1, 6 bases. Germline-derived CDR1 and CDR2 are MGHRA and YSYEKL. This CDR3 is 15 amino acids long. The CDR3 coding sequence is TGCGCCAGCAGCCCGGGCACTGGCCCCAGGGGCGAGCAGTGCTTC. This translates into CASSPGTGPRGEQCF.

The chain employs TRBV12-3 or TRBV12-4 and TRBJ2-7; TRBD1 or TRBD2 may be the D gene (5 bases each). The CDR3 consists of 14 residues. The V gene lost 6 bases and the J gene lost 2 bases, with 14 bases spanning the gap. The CDR3, as DNA: TGTGCCAGCAGCCCCGGGGCAGTTGCCTACGAGCAGTACTTC. It yields the protein CASSPGAVAYEQYF.

This clonotype was seen ten or more times. The rearrangement links TRBV27 to TRBJ1-5; D remains ambiguous. Trimming removed 3 bases at V and 1 base at J, with 4 bases between. CDR1 is MNHEY, CDR2 SMNVEV, per germline (reference sequence). The CDR3 runs 13 residues. The CDR3 loop is CASSFESNQPQHF. For the CDR3, the DNA is TGTGCCAGCAGTTTCGAAAGCAATCAGCCCCAGCATTTT.

The sample holds many counts of this clonotype. The chain has TRBV27 and TRBJ2-5; D is perhaps TRBD1 (6 bases). CDR3 length: 14 residues. Trimming left V 4 bases short and J 7 bases short, with 16 bases between. In germline, CDR1 is MNHEY, CDR2 SMNVEV (reference sequence). The DNA of the CDR3 is TGTGCCAGCAGTTCAACAGGGCCCCAGGGGACCCAGTACTTC. This translates into CASSSTGPQGTQYF.